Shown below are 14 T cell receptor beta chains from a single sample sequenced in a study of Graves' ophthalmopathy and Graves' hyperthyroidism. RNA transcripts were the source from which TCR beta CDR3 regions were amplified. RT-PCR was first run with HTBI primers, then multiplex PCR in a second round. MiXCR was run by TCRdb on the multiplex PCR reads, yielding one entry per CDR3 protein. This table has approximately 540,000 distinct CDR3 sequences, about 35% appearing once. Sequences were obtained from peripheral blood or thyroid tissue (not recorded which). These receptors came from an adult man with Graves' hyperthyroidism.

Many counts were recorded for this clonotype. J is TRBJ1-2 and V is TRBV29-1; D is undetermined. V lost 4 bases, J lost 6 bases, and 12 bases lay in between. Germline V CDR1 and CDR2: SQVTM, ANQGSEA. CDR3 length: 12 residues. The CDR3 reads CSVGTELHGYTF. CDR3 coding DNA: TGCAGCGTTGGGACCGAACTTCATGGCTACACCTTC.

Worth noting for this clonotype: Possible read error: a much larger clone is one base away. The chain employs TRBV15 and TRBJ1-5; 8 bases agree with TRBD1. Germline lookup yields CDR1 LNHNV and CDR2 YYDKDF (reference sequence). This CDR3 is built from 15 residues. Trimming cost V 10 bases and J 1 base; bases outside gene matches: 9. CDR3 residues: CASSSRGLSNQPQHF. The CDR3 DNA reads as TGTGCCAGCAGTTCCAGGGGGCTGAGCAATCAGCCCCAGCATTTT. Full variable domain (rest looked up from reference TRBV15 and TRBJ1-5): DAMVIQNPRYQVTQFGKPVTLSCSQTLNHNVMYWYQQKSSQAPKLLFHYYDKDFNNEADTPDNFQSRRPNTSFCFLDIRSPGLGDTAMYLCASSSRGLSNQPQHFGDGTRLSIL.

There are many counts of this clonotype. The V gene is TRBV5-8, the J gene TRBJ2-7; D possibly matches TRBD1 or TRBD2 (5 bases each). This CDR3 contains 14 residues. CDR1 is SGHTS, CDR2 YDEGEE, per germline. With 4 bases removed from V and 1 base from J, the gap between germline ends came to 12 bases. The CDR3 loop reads CASSGGPASYEQYF. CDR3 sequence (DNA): TGTGCCAGCAGCGGGGGACCAGCTTCCTACGAGCAGTACTTC.

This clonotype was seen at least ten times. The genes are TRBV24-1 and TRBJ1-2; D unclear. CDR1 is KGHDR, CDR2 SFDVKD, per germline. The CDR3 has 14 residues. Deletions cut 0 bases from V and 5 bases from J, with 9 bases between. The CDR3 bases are TGTGCCACCAGTGATTTGTCGTTGCGGTATGGCTACACCTTC. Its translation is CATSDLSLRYGYTF.

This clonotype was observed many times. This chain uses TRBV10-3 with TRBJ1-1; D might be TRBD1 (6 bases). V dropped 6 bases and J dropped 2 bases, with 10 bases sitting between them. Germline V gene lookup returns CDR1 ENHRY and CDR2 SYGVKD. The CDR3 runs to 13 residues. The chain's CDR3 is CAIRDSPNTEAFF. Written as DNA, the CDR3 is TGTGCCATCAGGGACAGCCCCAACACTGAAGCTTTCTTT.

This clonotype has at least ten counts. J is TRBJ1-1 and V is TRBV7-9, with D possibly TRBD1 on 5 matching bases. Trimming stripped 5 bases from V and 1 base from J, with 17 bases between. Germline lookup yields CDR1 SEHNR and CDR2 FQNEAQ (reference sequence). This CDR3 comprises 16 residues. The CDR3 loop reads CASSPPSQGGNTEAFF. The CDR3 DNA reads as TGTGCCAGCAGCCCGCCCAGCCAGGGTGGGAACACTGAAGCTTTCTTT.

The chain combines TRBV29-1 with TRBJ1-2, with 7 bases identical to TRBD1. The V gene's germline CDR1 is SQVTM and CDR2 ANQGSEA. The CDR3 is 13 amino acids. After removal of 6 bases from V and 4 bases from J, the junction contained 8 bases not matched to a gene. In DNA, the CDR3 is TGCAGCGTCTTTGGGGACAGCCCCTATGGCTACACCTTC. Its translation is CSVFGDSPYGYTF.

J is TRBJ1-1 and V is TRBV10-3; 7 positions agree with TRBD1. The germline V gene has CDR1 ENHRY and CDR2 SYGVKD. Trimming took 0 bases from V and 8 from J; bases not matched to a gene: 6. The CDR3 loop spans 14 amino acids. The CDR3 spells CAISESGGATEAFF. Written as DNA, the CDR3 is TGTGCCATCAGTGAGTCAGGGGGCGCAACCGAAGCTTTCTTT.

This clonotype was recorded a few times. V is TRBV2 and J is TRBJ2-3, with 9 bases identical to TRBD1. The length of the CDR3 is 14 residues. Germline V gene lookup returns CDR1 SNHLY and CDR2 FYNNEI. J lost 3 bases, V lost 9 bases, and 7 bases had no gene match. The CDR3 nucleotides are TGTGCCAGTGAGCCGGGACAGGGAACAGATACGCAGTATTTT. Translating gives CASEPGQGTDTQYF.

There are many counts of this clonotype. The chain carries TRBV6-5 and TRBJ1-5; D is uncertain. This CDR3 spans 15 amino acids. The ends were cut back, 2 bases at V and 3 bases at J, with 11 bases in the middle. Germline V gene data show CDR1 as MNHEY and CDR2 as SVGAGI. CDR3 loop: CASSYDGTSNQPQHF. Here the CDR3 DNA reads TGTGCCAGCAGTTACGACGGCACCTCCAATCAGCCCCAGCATTTT.

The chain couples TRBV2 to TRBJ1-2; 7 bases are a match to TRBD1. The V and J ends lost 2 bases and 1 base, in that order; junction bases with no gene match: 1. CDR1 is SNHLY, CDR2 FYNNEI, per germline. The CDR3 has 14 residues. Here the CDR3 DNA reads TGTGCCAGCAGTGAACAGGGGGGTAACTATGGCTACACCTTC. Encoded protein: CASSEQGGNYGYTF. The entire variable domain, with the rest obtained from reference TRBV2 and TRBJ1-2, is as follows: EPEVTQTPSHQVTQMGQEVILRCVPISNHLYFYWYRQILGQKVEFLVSFYNNEISEKSEIFDDQFSVERPDGSNFTLKIRSTKLEDSAMYFCASSEQGGNYGYTFGSGTRLTVV.

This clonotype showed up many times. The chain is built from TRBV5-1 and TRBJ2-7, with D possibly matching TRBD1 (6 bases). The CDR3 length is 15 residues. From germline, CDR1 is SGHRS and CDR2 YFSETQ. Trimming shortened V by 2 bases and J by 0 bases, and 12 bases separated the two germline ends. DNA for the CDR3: TGCGCCAGCAGCTTTGGAGGACAGAACTCCTACGAGCAGTACTTC. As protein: CASSFGGQNSYEQYF.

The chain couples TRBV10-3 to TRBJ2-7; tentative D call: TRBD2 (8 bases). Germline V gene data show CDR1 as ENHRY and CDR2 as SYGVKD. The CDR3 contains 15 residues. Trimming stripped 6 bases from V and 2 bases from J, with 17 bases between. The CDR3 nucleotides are TGTGCCATCAGAGATAGCGGGACAGCAACCTACGAGCAGTACTTC. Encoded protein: CAIRDSGTATYEQYF.

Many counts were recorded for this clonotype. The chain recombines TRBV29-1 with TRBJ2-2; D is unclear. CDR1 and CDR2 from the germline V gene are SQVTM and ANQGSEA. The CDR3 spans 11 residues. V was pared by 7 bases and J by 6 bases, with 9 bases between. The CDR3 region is CSARLAGELFF. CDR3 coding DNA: TGCAGCGCCAGGCTAGCCGGGGAGCTGTTTTTT.